This entry concerns a single TCR beta chain. Its antigen remains unknown. Method: immunoSEQ multiplex PCR; TCRdb's copy keeps in-frame clones and lacks some. The sample lists roughly 110,000 clones; about 85% were seen once. This sample is part of a study of T cell responses to AZD1222 COVID-19 vaccine. Regarding the study as a whole: Nearly half of spike-specific TCRs reportedly target unmutated variant regions.

Germline V CDR1 and CDR2: LNHDA, SQIVND (reference sequence). The CDR3 is 16 residues long. Trimming at V came to 0 bases and at J to 3 bases, leaving 6 bases not matched to a gene. The chain combines TRBV19 with TRBJ2-7; TRBD1 aligns across 9 bases. This clonotype was obtained from an adult who received the AZD1222 COVID-19 vaccine. The sample was peripheral blood, taken 28 days after the second AZD1222 dose. For the CDR3, the DNA is TGTGCCAGTAGTATAGATTGGGGGACAGGGTTCTACGAGCAGTACTTC. It specifies CASSIDWGTGFYEQYF.